This entry lists 17 T cell receptor beta chains sequenced from one sample in a study of naive and memory T cell subsets. The beta constant-region primer was an equimolar mix of two oligonucleotides covering TRBC1 and TRBC2. MiXCR, run by TCRdb on the UMI-ligation and nested PCR reads, gives a single entry per CDR3 protein. The data contain around 160,000 distinct CDR3 sequences, over 15% of them singletons. The source material was naive CD4+ T cells from blood. These receptors were taken from a human donor in good health.

This clonotype was picked up a small number of times. The rearrangement joins TRBV12-3 or TRBV12-4 to TRBJ1-2; D possibly corresponds to TRBD1 (6 bases). Trimming cost V 5 bases and J 3 bases, with 16 bases left between them. The CDR3 has 15 amino acids. The CDR3 protein is CASSLGKGVDYGYTF. CDR3 in DNA: TGTGCCAGCAGTCTTGGGAAGGGGGTAGACTATGGCTACACCTTC.

The gene calls are TRBV12-3 or TRBV12-4 and TRBJ1-5; unclear D gene. The CDR3 loop spans 13 amino acids. V shed 1 base and J shed 3 bases, with 4 bases lying between them. CDR3 loop: CASSLGANQPQHF. The CDR3, as DNA: TGTGCCAGCAGTTTAGGGGCCAATCAGCCCCAGCATTTT.

This clonotype has a count of ten or more. In DNA, the CDR3 is TGCAGTGCTAGTGGGACTAGCGGGAGGGCCGATGTAGCAGATACGCAGTATTTT. Its translation: CSASGTSGRADVADTQYF. V gene TRBV20-1 combines with J gene TRBJ2-3, with TRBD2 matching over 16 bases. CDR1 is DFQATT, CDR2 SNEGSKA, per germline (reference sequence). V shed 3 bases, J shed 4 bases, and the junction held 10 bases outside the gene matches. The CDR3 totals 18 residues.

The table lists this clonotype with a few counts. The chain uses TRBV2 and TRBJ2-1; D unresolved. The V gene lost 4 bases and the J gene lost 10 bases, with 11 bases spanning the gap. Germline CDR1 reads SNHLY; CDR2 reads FYNNEI. CDR3 size: 12 residues. As DNA, the CDR3 is TGTGCCAGCAGTGTCCCGCCGGGCGAGCAGTTCTTC. It encodes CASSVPPGEQFF.

The sample holds a few counts of this clonotype. The V and J genes are TRBV10-3 and TRBJ2-5, with D maybe TRBD2 (6 bases). Germline loops: CDR1 ENHRY, CDR2 SYGVKD. CDR3 length: 14 residues. V lost 4 bases and J 5 bases, leaving 14 bases between the germline ends. The CDR3 loop is CAISGGGGDETQYF. CDR3 DNA sequence: TGTGCCATCAGTGGGGGAGGAGGGGATGAGACCCAGTACTTC.

The genes are TRBV5-1 and TRBJ2-7, with 7 bases lining up with TRBD1. J lost 1 base, V lost 4 bases, and 8 bases had no gene match. This CDR3 has 15 amino acids. Germline V gene data show CDR1 as SGHRS and CDR2 as YFSETQ. Here the CDR3 reads CASSLGQPFSYEQYF. CDR3 coding DNA: TGCGCCAGCAGCCTGGGACAGCCATTTTCCTACGAGCAGTACTTC.

V gene TRBV5-1 combines with J gene TRBJ2-3; D is unresolved. CDR1 is SGHRS and CDR2 is YFSETQ in the germline V gene. This CDR3 is built from 14 residues. Deletions cut 1 base from V and 1 base from J, with 7 bases between. The CDR3 loop is CASSLSTRTDTQYF. The CDR3 nucleotides are TGCGCCAGCAGCTTGAGCACTCGCACAGATACGCAGTATTTT.

This clonotype was seen only a few times. The rearrangement uses TRBV6-6 and TRBJ2-7, with D perhaps TRBD2 (5 bases). This CDR3 is 17 amino acids long. In germline, CDR1 is MNHNY, CDR2 SVGAGI (reference sequence). V gave up 0 bases and J gave up 1 base, with 16 bases separating them. CDR3: CASSYSVAASQSYEQYF. In nucleotides, the CDR3 is TGTGCCAGCAGTTACTCGGTTGCGGCTAGCCAGTCCTACGAGCAGTACTTC.

The rearrangement uses TRBV7-9 and TRBJ2-7, with 7 bases identical to TRBD1. Germline V gene sequence: CDR1 SEHNR, CDR2 FQNEAQ (reference sequence). The CDR3 length is 14 residues. Trimming took 3 bases from V and 2 from J; bases not matched to a gene: 4. The CDR3 bases are TGTGCCAGCAGCTTCGACGGACAGGCCTACGAGCAGTACTTC. Amino acid sequence: CASSFDGQAYEQYF.

The chain links TRBV7-9 to TRBJ1-5, with TRBD1 matching over 11 bases. V lost 5 bases and J lost 0; bases outside the gene matches: 6. From germline, CDR1 is SEHNR and CDR2 FQNEAQ (reference sequence). The length of the CDR3 is 17 residues. CDR3 nucleotides: TGTGCCAGCAGCGGGGACAGGGGGTCTGTTAGCAATCAGCCCCAGCATTTT. Translating it yields CASSGDRGSVSNQPQHF.

J is TRBJ2-3 and V is TRBV7-2; D not certain. This CDR3 is 13 amino acids long. Trimming pared 1 base from V and 6 bases from J, leaving 8 bases between. CDR1 is SGHTA and CDR2 is FQGNSA in the germline V gene. This CDR3 reads CASSLGVIDTQYF. DNA for the CDR3: TGTGCCAGCAGCTTAGGGGTAATCGATACGCAGTATTTT.

The chain joins TRBV4-2 to TRBJ2-4, with a weak D call TRBD2 (7 bases). The CDR3 loop spans 15 amino acids. V was pared by 2 bases and J by 5 bases, with 13 bases between. Germline assignment: CDR1 LGHNA and CDR2 YNFKEQ. Here the CDR3 reads CASSQLGGGQNIQYF. The DNA of the CDR3 is TGTGCCAGCAGCCAACTGGGCGGGGGCCAAAACATTCAGTACTTC.

This sequence joins TRBV7-2 and TRBJ2-4; D gene unclear. Between the trimmed V and J ends, which lost 5 bases and 4 bases, there was a span of 12 bases. The CDR3 totals 14 residues. Germline values: CDR1 SGHTA, CDR2 FQGNSA. The CDR3 DNA is TGTGCCAGCAGCCAAACGGGCCAGAAAAACATTCAGTACTTC. This codes for CASSQTGQKNIQYF.

The chain links TRBV6-7 to TRBJ2-1; 7 nucleotides align to TRBD2. TRBV6-7 is known as an ORF, though its function is uncertain. This CDR3 is built from 16 residues. V trimming: 7 bases; J trimming: 0 bases; junction bases outside the gene matches: 9. CDR3 nucleotide sequence: TGTGCCAGCACCCAACGGGGGGACGCCTCCTACAATGAGCAGTTCTTC. Encoded protein: CASTQRGDASYNEQFF.

This clonotype was seen a few times. The chain has TRBV24-1 and TRBJ2-7, with D perhaps matching TRBD2 (5 bases). V was cut by 5 bases and J by 4 bases, with 14 bases left in between. The CDR3 is made up of 14 amino acids. The germline V gene encodes CDR1 KGHDR and CDR2 SFDVKD. The CDR3 DNA reads as TGTGCCACCAGTGCCGCGGATAGCGTTTACGAGCAGTACTTC. Its translation is CATSAADSVYEQYF.

This clonotype was seen only a few times. The chain combines TRBV3-1 with TRBJ2-5; D remains unclear. The CDR3 runs to 11 residues. Germline V gene lookup returns CDR1 LGHDT and CDR2 YNNKEL (reference sequence). V was pared by 2 bases and J by 4 bases, with 2 bases between. The CDR3 nucleotides read TGTGCCAGCAGCCAACCAGAGACCCAGTACTTC. Protein product: CASSQPETQYF.

The rearrangement uses TRBV6-2 or TRBV6-3 and TRBJ2-7; TRBD2 matches at 10 bases. The CDR3 is 16 amino acids. The V gene's germline CDR1 is MNHEY and CDR2 SVGEGT. J gave up 1 base and V 6 bases, and 9 bases lay outside the gene matches. The CDR3 DNA sequence: TGTGCCAGCAGAAACCCGGCGGGACTAGCGTCCTACGAGCAGTACTTC. It codes for CASRNPAGLASYEQYF.